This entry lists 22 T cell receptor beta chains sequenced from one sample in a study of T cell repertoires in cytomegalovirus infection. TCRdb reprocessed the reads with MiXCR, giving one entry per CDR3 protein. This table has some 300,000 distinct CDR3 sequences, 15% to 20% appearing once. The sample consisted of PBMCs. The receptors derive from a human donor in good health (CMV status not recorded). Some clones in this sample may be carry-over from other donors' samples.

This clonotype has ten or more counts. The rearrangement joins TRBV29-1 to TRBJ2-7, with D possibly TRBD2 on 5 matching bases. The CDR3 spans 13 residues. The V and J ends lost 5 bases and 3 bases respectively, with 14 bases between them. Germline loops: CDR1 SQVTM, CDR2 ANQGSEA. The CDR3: CSVTGLGIYEQYF. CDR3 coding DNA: TGCAGCGTTACTGGACTGGGCATCTACGAGCAGTACTTC.

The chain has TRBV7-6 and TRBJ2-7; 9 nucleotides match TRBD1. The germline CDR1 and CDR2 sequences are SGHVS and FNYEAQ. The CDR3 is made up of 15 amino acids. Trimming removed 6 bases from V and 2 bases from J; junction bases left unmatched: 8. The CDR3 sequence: CASSPGTGIAYEQYF. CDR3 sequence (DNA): TGTGCCAGCAGTCCCGGGACAGGGATCGCCTACGAGCAGTACTTC.

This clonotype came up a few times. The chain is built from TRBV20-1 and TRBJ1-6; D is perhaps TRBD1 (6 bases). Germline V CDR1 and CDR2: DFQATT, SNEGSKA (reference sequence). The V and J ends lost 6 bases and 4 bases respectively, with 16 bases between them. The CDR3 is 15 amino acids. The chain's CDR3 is CSASPRGSYNSPLHF. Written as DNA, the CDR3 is TGCAGTGCCTCCCCGAGGGGGTCGTATAATTCACCCCTCCACTTT.

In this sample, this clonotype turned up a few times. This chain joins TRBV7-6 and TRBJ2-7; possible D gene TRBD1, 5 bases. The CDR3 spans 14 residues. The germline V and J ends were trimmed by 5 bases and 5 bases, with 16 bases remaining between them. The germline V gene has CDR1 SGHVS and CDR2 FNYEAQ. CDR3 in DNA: TGTGCCAGCAGCCCAACACGTCCAGGGAACGAGCAGTACTTC. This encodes CASSPTRPGNEQYF.

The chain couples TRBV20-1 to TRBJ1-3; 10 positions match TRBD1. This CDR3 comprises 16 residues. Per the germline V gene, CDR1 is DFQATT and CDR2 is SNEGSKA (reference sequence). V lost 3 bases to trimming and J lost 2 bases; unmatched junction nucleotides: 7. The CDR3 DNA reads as TGCAGTGCTAGTAGGGGACAGGGGACTACTGGAAACACCATATATTTT. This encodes CSASRGQGTTGNTIYF.

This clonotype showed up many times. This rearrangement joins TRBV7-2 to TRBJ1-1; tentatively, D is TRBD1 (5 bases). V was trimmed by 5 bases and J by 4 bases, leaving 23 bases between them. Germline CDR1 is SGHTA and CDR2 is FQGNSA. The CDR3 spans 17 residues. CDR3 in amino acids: CASSPLPGFVYSTEAFF. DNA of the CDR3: TGTGCCAGCAGCCCCCTCCCAGGGTTCGTATATTCCACTGAAGCTTTCTTT.

The chain's CDR3 is CASSPTNHEQYF. In DNA, the CDR3 is TGTGCCAGCAGCCCCACTAACCACGAGCAGTACTTC. V gene TRBV6-2 or TRBV6-3 combines with J gene TRBJ2-7; D gene unclear. The length of the CDR3 is 12 residues. V was pared by 6 bases and J by 5 bases, with 11 bases between. Germline CDR1 reads MNHEY; CDR2 reads SVGEGT.

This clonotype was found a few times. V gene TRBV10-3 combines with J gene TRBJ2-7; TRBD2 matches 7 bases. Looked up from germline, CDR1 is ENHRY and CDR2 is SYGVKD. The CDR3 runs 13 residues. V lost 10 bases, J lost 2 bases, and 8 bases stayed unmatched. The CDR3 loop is CASHSSGAYEQYF. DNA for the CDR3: TGTGCCAGTCATTCGAGCGGGGCCTACGAGCAGTACTTC.

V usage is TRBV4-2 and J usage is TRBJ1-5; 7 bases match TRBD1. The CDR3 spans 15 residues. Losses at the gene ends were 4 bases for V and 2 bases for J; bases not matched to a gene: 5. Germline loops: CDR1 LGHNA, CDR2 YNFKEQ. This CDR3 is CASSLDRDGNQPQHF. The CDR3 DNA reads TGTGCCAGCAGCCTTGACAGGGATGGCAATCAGCCCCAGCATTTT.

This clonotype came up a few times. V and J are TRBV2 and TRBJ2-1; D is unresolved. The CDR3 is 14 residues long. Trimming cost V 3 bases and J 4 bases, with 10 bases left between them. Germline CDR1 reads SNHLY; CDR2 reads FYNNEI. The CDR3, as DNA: TGTGCCAGCAGTGATATGGATCTATACAATGAGCAGTTCTTC. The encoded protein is CASSDMDLYNEQFF.

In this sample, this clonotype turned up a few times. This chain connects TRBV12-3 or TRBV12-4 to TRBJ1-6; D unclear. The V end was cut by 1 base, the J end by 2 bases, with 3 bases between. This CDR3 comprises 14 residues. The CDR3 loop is CASSLGTYNSPLHF. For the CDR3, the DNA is TGTGCCAGCAGTTTAGGGACCTATAATTCACCCCTCCACTTT.

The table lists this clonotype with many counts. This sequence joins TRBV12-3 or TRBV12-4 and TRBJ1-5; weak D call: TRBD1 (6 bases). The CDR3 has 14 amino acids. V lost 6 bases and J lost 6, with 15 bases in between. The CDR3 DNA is TGTGCCAGCAGAAAGATGCAGGGGTCTCAGCCCCAGCATTTT. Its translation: CASRKMQGSQPQHF.

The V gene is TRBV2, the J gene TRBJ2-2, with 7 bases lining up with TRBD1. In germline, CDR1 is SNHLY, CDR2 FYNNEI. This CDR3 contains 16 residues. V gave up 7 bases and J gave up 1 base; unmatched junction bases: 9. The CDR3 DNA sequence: TGTGCCAGCACGGAACAGGGGATTAGGAACACCGGGGAGCTGTTTTTT. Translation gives CASTEQGIRNTGELFF. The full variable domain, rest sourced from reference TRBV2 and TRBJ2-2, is EPEVTQTPSHQVTQMGQEVILRCVPISNHLYFYWYRQILGQKVEFLVSFYNNEISEKSEIFDDQFSVERPDGSNFTLKIRSTKLEDSAMYFCASTEQGIRNTGELFFGEGSRLTVL.

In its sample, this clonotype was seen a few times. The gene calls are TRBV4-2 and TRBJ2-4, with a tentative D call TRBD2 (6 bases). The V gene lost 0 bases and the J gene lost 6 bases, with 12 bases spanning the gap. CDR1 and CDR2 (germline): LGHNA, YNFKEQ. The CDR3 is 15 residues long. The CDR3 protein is CASSQETSLRNIQYF. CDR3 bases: TGTGCCAGCAGCCAAGAAACTAGCTTGAGAAACATTCAGTACTTC.

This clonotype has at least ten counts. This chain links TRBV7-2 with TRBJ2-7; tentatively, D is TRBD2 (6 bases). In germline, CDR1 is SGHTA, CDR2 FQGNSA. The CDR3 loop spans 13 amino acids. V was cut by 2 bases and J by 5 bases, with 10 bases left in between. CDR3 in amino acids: CASSLTPGDEQYF. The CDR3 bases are TGTGCCAGCAGCTTAACCCCGGGAGACGAGCAGTACTTC. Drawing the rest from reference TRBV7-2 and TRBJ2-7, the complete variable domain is GAGVSQSPSNKVTEKGKDVELRCDPISGHTALYWYRQSLGQGLEFLIYFQGNSAPDKSGLPSDRFSAERTGGSVSTLTIQRTQQEDSAVYLCASSLTPGDEQYFGPGTRLTVT.

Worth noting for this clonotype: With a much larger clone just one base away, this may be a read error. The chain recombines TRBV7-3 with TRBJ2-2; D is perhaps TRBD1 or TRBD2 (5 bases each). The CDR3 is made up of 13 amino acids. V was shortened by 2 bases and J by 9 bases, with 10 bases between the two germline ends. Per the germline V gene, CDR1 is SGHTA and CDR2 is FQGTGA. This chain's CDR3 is CASSLDLGRELFF. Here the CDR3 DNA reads TGTGCCAGCAGCTTAGATCTGGGACGGGAGCTGTTTTTT.

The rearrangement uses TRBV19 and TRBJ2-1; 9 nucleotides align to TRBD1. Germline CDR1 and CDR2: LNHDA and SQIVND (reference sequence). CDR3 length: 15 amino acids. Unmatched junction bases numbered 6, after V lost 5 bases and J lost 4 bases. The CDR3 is CASSQPGQGYNEQFF. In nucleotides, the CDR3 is TGTGCCAGTAGTCAGCCGGGACAGGGTTACAATGAGCAGTTCTTC. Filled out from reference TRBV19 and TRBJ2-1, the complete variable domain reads DGGITQSPKYLFRKEGQNVTLSCEQNLNHDAMYWYRQDPGQGLRLIYYSQIVNDFQKGDIAEGYSVSREKKESFPLTVTSAQKNPTAFYLCASSQPGQGYNEQFFGPGTRLTVL.

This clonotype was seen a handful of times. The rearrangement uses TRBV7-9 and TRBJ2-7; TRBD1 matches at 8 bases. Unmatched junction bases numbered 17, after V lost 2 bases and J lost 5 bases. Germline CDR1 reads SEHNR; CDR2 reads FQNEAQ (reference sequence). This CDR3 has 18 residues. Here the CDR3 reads CASSLFFDVGQGRDEQYF. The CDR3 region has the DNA TGTGCCAGCAGCTTATTCTTCGATGTCGGACAGGGAAGAGACGAGCAGTACTTC.

CDR3 sequence reads: CASSRDRGPLHF. CDR3 in DNA: TGTGCCAGCAGCCGAGACCGAGGACCCCTCCACTTT. The chain joins TRBV3-1 to TRBJ1-6; no clear D. V was clipped by 4 bases and J by 12 bases, with 10 bases between them. Germline values: CDR1 LGHDT, CDR2 YNNKEL (reference sequence). This CDR3 spans 12 amino acids.

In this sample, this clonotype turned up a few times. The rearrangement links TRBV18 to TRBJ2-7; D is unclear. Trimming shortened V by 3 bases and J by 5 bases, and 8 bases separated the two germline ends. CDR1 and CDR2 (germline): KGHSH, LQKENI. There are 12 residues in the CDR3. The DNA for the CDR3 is TGTGCCAGCTCACCCCAGTCGGACGAGCAGTACTTC. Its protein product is CASSPQSDEQYF.

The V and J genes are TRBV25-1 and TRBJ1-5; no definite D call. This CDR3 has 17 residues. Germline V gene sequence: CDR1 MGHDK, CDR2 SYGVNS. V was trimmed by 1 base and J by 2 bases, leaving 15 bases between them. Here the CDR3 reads CASSESRSPFGNQPQHF. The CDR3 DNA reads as TGTGCCAGCAGTGAATCGAGGTCCCCATTCGGCAATCAGCCCCAGCATTTT.

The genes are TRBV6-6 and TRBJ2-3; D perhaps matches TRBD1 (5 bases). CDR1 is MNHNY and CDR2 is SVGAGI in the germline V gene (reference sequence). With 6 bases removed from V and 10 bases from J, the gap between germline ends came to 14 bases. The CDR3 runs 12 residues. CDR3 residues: CASSHERGSQYF. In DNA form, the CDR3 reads TGTGCCAGCAGCCACGAAAGGGGATCGCAGTATTTT.